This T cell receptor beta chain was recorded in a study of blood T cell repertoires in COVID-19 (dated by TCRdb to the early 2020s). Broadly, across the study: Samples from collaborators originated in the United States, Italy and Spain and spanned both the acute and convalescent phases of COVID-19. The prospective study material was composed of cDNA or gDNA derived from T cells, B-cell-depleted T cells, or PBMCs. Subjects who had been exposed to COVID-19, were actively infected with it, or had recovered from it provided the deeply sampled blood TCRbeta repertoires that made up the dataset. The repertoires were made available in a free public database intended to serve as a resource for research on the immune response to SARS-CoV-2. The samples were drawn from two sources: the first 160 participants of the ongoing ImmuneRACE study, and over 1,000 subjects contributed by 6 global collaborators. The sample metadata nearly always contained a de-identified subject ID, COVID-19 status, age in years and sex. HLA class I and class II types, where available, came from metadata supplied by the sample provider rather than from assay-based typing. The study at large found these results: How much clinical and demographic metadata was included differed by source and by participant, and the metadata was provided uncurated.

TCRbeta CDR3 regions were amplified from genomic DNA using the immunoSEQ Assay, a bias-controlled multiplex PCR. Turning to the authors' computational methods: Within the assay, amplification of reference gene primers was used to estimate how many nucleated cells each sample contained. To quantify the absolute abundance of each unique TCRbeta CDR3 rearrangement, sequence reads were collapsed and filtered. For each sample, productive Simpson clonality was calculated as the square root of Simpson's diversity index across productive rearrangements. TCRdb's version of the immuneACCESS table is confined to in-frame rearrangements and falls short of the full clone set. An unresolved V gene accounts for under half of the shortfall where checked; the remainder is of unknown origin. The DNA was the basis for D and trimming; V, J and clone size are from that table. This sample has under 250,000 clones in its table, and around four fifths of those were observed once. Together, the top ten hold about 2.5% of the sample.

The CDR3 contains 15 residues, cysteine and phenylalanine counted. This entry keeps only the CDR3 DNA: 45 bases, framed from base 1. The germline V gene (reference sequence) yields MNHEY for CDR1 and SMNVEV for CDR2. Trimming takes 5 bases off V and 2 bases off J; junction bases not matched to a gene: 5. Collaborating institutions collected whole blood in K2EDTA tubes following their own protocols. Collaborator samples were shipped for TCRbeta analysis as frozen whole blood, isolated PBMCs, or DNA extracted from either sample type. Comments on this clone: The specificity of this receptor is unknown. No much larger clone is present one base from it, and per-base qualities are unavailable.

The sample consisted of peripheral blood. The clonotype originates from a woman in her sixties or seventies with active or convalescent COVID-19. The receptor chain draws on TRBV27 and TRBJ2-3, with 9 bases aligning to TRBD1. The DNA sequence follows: TGTGCCAGCAGTCTAGGGACAGGGAACACAGATACGCAGTATTTT. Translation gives CASSLGTGNTDTQYF.